These 25 T cell receptor beta chains came from one sample sequenced in a study of shared clonotypes between healthy human individuals. Clones were sequenced by immunoSEQ multiplex PCR, and TCRdb holds only the in-frame ones, with some missing. The sample yields roughly 2.2 million clones, more than 85% seen once. Sequences were obtained from naive CD4+ T cells from PBMCs. As for subset: CD45RA+ positively selected. The receptors were gathered from a man in his late teens or twenties in good health. Some clones in this sample may be carry-over from other donors' samples.

This clone was picked up one time. The genes are TRBV2 and TRBJ2-4; D possibly uses TRBD1 or TRBD2 (5 bases each). Looked up from germline, CDR1 is SNHLY and CDR2 is FYNNEI. The CDR3 length is 13 residues. The V and J ends lost 3 bases and 9 bases respectively, with 12 bases between them. The CDR3 bases are TGTGCCAGCAGTGAGGGACCCACGGGCATTCAGTACTTC. It codes for CASSEGPTGIQYF.

The table lists this clone with a count of one. This chain connects TRBV19 to TRBJ2-7; 8 nucleotides agree with TRBD2. The CDR3 contains 14 residues. Germline CDR1 LNHDA, CDR2 SQIVND (reference sequence). V lost 10 bases to trimming and J lost 7 bases; unmatched junction nucleotides: 15. CDR3 sequence: CATSFSGIIREQYF. The CDR3 coding sequence is TGTGCCACTTCCTTTAGCGGGATTATACGGGAGCAGTACTTC.

V and J are TRBV7-3 and TRBJ2-2; TRBD2 agrees at 9 bases. The CDR3 has 17 amino acids. In germline, CDR1 is SGHTA, CDR2 FQGTGA. V dropped 1 base and J dropped 6; count of bases not matched to a gene: 9. DNA of the CDR3: TGTGCCAGCAGCTTAAATCCGCCGCTAGCGGGATCCGGGGAGCTGTTTTTT. Translated, it gives CASSLNPPLAGSGELFF.

This sequence joins TRBV28 and TRBJ2-7; D is unclear. V was clipped by 4 bases and J by 4 bases, with 8 bases between them. Per the germline V gene, CDR1 is MDHEN and CDR2 is SYDVKM. This CDR3 has 12 residues. DNA of the CDR3: TGTGCCAGCAGTTCGTTCGGATACGAGCAGTACTTC. It yields the protein CASSSFGYEQYF.

This sequence joins TRBV19 and TRBJ1-4, with a possible D match to TRBD1 (5 bases). Trimming took off 7 bases at V and 8 bases at J, with 14 bases between the two ends. The CDR3 is 13 residues long. Germline V gene lookup returns CDR1 LNHDA and CDR2 SQIVND (reference sequence). The CDR3 nucleotides read TGTGCCAGTATGAATCGAAAGGGGGAAAAACTGTTTTTT. It yields the protein CASMNRKGEKLFF.

The J gene is TRBJ2-2, the V gene TRBV7-3; possible D gene TRBD1, 6 bases. Trimming left V 2 bases short and J 4 bases short, with 17 bases between. Germline values: CDR1 SGHTA, CDR2 FQGTGA. This CDR3 region has 17 residues. For the CDR3, the DNA is TGTGCCAGCAGCTTATTTCAGCCAAGGGGGACCACCGGGGAGCTGTTTTTT. Its translation is CASSLFQPRGTTGELFF.

The chain combines TRBV2 with TRBJ1-1; D is undetermined. In germline, CDR1 is SNHLY, CDR2 FYNNEI. The CDR3 runs 11 residues. Trimming cost V 4 bases and J 4 bases, with 4 bases left between them. The CDR3 bases are TGTGCCAGCAGTGGAACCACTGAAGCTTTCTTT. The encoded protein is CASSGTTEAFF.

A word on this clone: Additional DNA sequences in this sample encode the identical CDR3. V and J are TRBV20-1 and TRBJ1-1; D is unresolved. V was pared by 3 bases and J by 11 bases, with 13 bases between. Germline CDR1 and CDR2: DFQATT and SNEGSKA (reference sequence). This CDR3 contains 11 residues. DNA of the CDR3: TGCAGTGCTAGTGGGCTACTGGGGGCTTTCTTT. It is translated as CSASGLLGAFF.

The chain has TRBV28 and TRBJ2-1; 9 bases fit TRBD1. With 6 bases clipped from V and 3 bases from J, the junction kept 12 bases outside the gene matches. The CDR3 is 17 residues long. The V gene's germline CDR1 is MDHEN and CDR2 SYDVKM. CDR3 DNA: TGTGCCAGCAGCCGTACAGGGGGCAGCCCAGTCTACAATGAGCAGTTCTTC. Its protein is CASSRTGGSPVYNEQFF.

This chain joins TRBV30 and TRBJ1-1; TRBD1 might be the D (5 bases). The CDR3 length is 15 residues. V lost 2 bases, J lost 4 bases, and 17 bases lay in between. Germline V gene data show CDR1 as GTSNPN and CDR2 as SVGIG (reference sequence). The CDR3 bases are TGTGCCTGGAGTAAGGGAGGGGAAGCGGGCACTGAAGCTTTCTTT. Its translation: CAWSKGGEAGTEAFF.

This rearrangement joins TRBV7-2 to TRBJ2-7, with TRBD1 matching over 7 bases. The V gene end was trimmed by 2 bases and the J gene end by 0 bases; junction bases not matched to a gene: 7. Germline-derived CDR1 and CDR2 are SGHTA and FQGNSA. This CDR3 is 16 amino acids long. The CDR3 nucleotides are TGTGCCAGCAGCTTAAAGGGGCCAGGGGGCTCCTACGAGCAGTACTTC. Its protein product is CASSLKGPGGSYEQYF.

CDR3 amino acids: CASSSPGSSSGNTIYF. CDR3 DNA sequence: TGTGCCAGCAGTTCCCCTGGGTCCAGCTCTGGAAACACCATATATTTT. J is TRBJ1-3 and V is TRBV28, with D uncertain. Per the germline V gene, CDR1 is MDHEN and CDR2 is SYDVKM. V dropped 4 bases and J dropped 0 bases, with 13 bases sitting between them. The CDR3 is made up of 16 amino acids. The variable domain in full, with the rest retrieved from reference TRBV28 and TRBJ1-3, is DVKVTQSSRYLVKRTGEKVFLECVQDMDHENMFWYRQDPGLGLRLIYFSYDVKMKEKGDIPEGYSVSREKKERFSLILESASTNQTSMYLCASSSPGSSSGNTIYFGEGSWLTVV.

CDR3 region: CASSFEGRGEETQYF. CDR3 coding DNA: TGCGCCAGCAGCTTCGAGGGTCGGGGAGAAGAGACCCAGTACTTC. The chain recombines TRBV5-1 with TRBJ2-5, with D possibly matching TRBD2 (5 bases). The ends were cut back, 2 bases at V and 3 bases at J, with 14 bases in the middle. The V gene's germline CDR1 is SGHRS and CDR2 YFSETQ. The CDR3 spans 15 residues.

The chain joins TRBV5-1 to TRBJ2-3; TRBD1 might be the D (5 bases). Germline CDR1 is SGHRS and CDR2 is YFSETQ. V dropped 3 bases and J dropped 5 bases, with 13 bases sitting between them. This CDR3 is built from 14 residues. The chain's CDR3 is CASSSDTAKDTQYF. DNA for the CDR3: TGCGCCAGCAGCTCGGACACGGCAAAAGATACGCAGTATTTT. The full variable domain, rest sourced from reference TRBV5-1 and TRBJ2-3, is KAGVTQTPRYLIKTRGQQVTLSCSPISGHRSVSWYQQTPGQGLQFLFEYFSETQRNKGNFPGRFSGRQFSNSRSEMNVSTLELGDSALYLCASSSDTAKDTQYFGPGTRLTVL.

The chain joins TRBV5-6 to TRBJ2-5; D could derive from TRBD1 or TRBD2 (5 bases each). Germline V lookup: CDR1 SGHDT, CDR2 YYEEEE. V lost 4 bases to trimming and J lost 4 bases, with 14 bases between them. The CDR3 contains 14 residues. The CDR3 nucleotides are TGTGCCAGCAGCCTGATCTGGGGGTCAGAGACCCAGTACTTC. It is translated as CASSLIWGSETQYF. Variable domain in full (rest from reference TRBV5-6 and TRBJ2-5): DAGVTQSPTHLIKTRGQQVTLRCSPKSGHDTVSWYQQALGQGPQFIFQYYEEEERQRGNFPDRFSGHQFPNYSSELNVNALLLGDSALYLCASSLIWGSETQYFGPGTRLLVL.

This rearrangement joins TRBV7-2 to TRBJ1-2; TRBD1 matches at 10 bases. Germline CDR1 reads SGHTA; CDR2 reads FQGNSA. CDR3 length: 15 residues. The V gene end was trimmed by 1 base and the J gene end by 6 bases; junction bases not matched to a gene: 5. The CDR3 spells CASSLVGTGVDGYTF. The CDR3 bases are TGTGCCAGCAGCTTAGTTGGGACAGGGGTGGATGGCTACACCTTC.

V and J are TRBV5-1 and TRBJ2-2; D might be TRBD2 (6 bases). Germline CDR1 and CDR2: SGHRS and YFSETQ. The CDR3 is made up of 15 amino acids. Trimming left V 6 bases short and J 2 bases short, with 14 bases between. This CDR3 is CASKGGTANTGELFF. CDR3 sequence (DNA): TGCGCCAGCAAGGGCGGGACGGCTAACACCGGGGAGCTGTTTTTT.

The rearrangement links TRBV2 to TRBJ2-5; D is perhaps TRBD1 (5 bases). V lost 4 bases to trimming and J lost 3 bases, with 9 bases between them. The CDR3 is 13 amino acids. The V gene's germline CDR1 is SNHLY and CDR2 FYNNEI. CDR3 nucleotide sequence: TGTGCCAGCAGTGTGGGCAGGGAAGAGACCCAGTACTTC. This gives the protein CASSVGREETQYF.

CDR3 sequence: CASRTSGSTDTQYF. In nucleotides, the CDR3 is TGCGCCAGCAGGACTAGCGGGAGCACAGATACGCAGTATTTT. The chain employs TRBV5-1 and TRBJ2-3; 10 bases align to TRBD2. CDR1 is SGHRS, CDR2 YFSETQ, per germline. This CDR3 spans 14 amino acids. V gave up 5 bases and J gave up 0 bases; unmatched junction bases: 0.

The chain recombines TRBV6-1 with TRBJ2-7; D gene ambiguous. Looked up from germline, CDR1 is MNHNS and CDR2 is SASEGT. This CDR3 spans 12 amino acids. The V end was cut by 5 bases, the J end by 3 bases, with 8 bases between. The CDR3 region is CASSLQNYEQYF. The CDR3 coding sequence is TGTGCCAGCAGTTTACAGAACTACGAGCAGTACTTC.

The chain combines TRBV5-4 with TRBJ2-2; D call uncertain. Germline loops: CDR1 SGHNT, CDR2 YYREEE (reference sequence). Trimming removed 0 bases at V and 6 bases at J, with 9 bases between. The CDR3 spans 14 residues. CDR3 coding DNA: TGTGCCAGCAGCTTGGGGTCCGGGCCCGGGGAGCTGTTTTTT. It specifies CASSLGSGPGELFF. The full variable domain, with the rest looked up from reference TRBV5-4 and TRBJ2-2, is ETGVTQSPTHLIKTRGQQVTLRCSSQSGHNTVSWYQQALGQGPQFIFQYYREEENGRGNFPPRFSGLQFPNYSSELNVNALELDDSALYLCASSLGSGPGELFFGEGSRLTVL.

This clone was recorded once. In the same sample, other DNA sequences code for this CDR3. The chain links TRBV5-1 to TRBJ2-2, with D hard to call. Deletions cut 4 bases from V and 2 bases from J, with 9 bases between. This CDR3 region has 14 residues. CDR1 is SGHRS, CDR2 YFSETQ, per germline. CDR3 coding DNA: TGCGCCAGCAGCAGGGATTTTAACACCGGGGAGCTGTTTTTT. Encoded protein: CASSRDFNTGELFF.

V and J are TRBV9 and TRBJ2-2, with 10 bases aligning to TRBD2. The CDR3 sequence is 15 residues long. V lost 3 bases to trimming and J lost 4 bases; unmatched junction nucleotides: 3. Per germline, CDR1 SGDLS and CDR2 YYNGEE. CDR3 DNA: TGTGCCAGCAGCGCTAGCGGGAGTTCCACCGGGGAGCTGTTTTTT. Translation: CASSASGSSTGELFF.

The chain uses TRBV7-9 and TRBJ2-1; 7 nucleotides match TRBD2. Germline CDR1 reads SEHNR; CDR2 reads FQNEAQ (reference sequence). The CDR3 has 14 amino acids. V shed 3 bases and J 4 bases; nucleotides not matched to a gene: 3. CDR3 sequence: CASSFSGQYNEQFF. For the CDR3, the DNA is TGTGCCAGCAGCTTTAGCGGGCAGTACAATGAGCAGTTCTTC.

This chain uses TRBV6-5 with TRBJ1-3; D is unresolved. The CDR3 is 13 amino acids. The V gene lost 7 bases and the J gene lost 4 bases, with 11 bases spanning the gap. Germline assignment: CDR1 MNHEY and CDR2 SVGAGI. The CDR3 DNA reads TGTGCCAGCACCCGCCAGTTCGGAAACACCATATATTTT. Its translation is CASTRQFGNTIYF.